Sequencing of this TCR beta chain was carried out in a study of CD8 T cells in ankylosing spondylitis. This clonotype was seen ten or more times. Its antigen is not identified. The authors made TCR beta libraries by quantitative 5'-RACE with molecular barcodes. From the 5' RACE reads, TCRdb called clonotypes with MiXCR, one entry per CDR3 protein. The table has 310,000 or so distinct CDR3 sequences, 20% seen once; the top ten hold about 8.2%. General study results and limits: Disease-linked clones bore a CD8+ phenotype and were relatively rare in peripheral blood. As reported, disease-linked clones showed significant enrichment in matched ankylosing spondylitis synovial fluid. What seemed typical of ankylosing spondylitis blood was a TCR beta motif built from several highly homologous variants.

The specimen sequenced was blood, either unsorted or a sorted T cell fraction (not recorded which). This TCR derives from a male donor with ankylosing spondylitis or in good health (not recorded which).

The CDR3 loop reads CASSLRQGDQPQHF. The CDR3 DNA follows: TGCGCCAGCAGCTTGCGGCAGGGCGATCAGCCCCAGCATTTT. The V call is TRBV5-1, the J call TRBJ1-5; D is possibly TRBD1 (5 bases). This CDR3 is built from 14 residues. The V and J ends lost 1 base and 5 bases respectively, with 10 bases between them. The V gene's germline CDR1 is SGHRS and CDR2 YFSETQ.